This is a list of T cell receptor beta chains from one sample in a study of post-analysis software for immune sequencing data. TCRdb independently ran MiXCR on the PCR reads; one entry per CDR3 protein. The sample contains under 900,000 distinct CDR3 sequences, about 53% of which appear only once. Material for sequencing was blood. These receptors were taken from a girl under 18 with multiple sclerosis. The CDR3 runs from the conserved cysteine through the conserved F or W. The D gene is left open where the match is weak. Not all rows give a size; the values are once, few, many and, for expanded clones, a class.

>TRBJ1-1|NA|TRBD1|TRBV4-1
TGCGCCAGCAGACGACAGGGGGTGGGGGACACTGAAGCTTTCTTT
CASRRQGVGDTEAFF
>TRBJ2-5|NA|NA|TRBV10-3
TGTGCCACCGACTGCGGGACCCAGTACTTC
CATDCGTQYF
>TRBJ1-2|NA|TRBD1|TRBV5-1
TGCGCCAGCCGACAGGGGGCGGGTATCTATGGCTACACCTTC
CASRQGAGIYGYTF
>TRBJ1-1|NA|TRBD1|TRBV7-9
TGTGCCAGCAGCTTAGGGGTGACGAGGGGCGGACAGGACACTGAAGCTTTCTTT
CASSLGVTRGGQDTEAFF
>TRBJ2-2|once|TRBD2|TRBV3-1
TGTGCCAGCAGCCACATTGTCGGCTCGGGGGGTGTGCTGTTTTTT
CASSHIVGSGGVLFF
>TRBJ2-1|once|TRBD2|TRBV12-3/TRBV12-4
TGTGCCAGCAGTTTAAGACTAGCGGACAATGAGCAGTTCTTC
CASSLRLADNEQFF
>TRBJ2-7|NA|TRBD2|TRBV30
TGTGCCTGGGGACTAGCGGGCTCCTACGAGCAGTACTTC
CAWGLAGSYEQYF
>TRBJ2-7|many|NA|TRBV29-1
TGCAGCGTTGTCCAGGGTTCCTCCTACGAGCAGTACTTC
CSVVQGSSYEQYF
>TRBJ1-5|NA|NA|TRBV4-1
TGCGCCAGCAGCCAAGGTGTGGTCGGTAAAGAGCCCCAGCATTTT
CASSQGVVGKEPQHF
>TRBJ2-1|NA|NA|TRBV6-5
TGTGCCAGCAGTTACTCAACGGGTGAGCAGTTCTTC
CASSYSTGEQFF
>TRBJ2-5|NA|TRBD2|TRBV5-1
TGCGCCAGCAGCCTGGGACTAGCGGCAACTCAACTACCAAGAGAGACCCAGTACTTC
CASSLGLAATQLPRETQYF
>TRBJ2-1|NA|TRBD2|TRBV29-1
TGCAGCGTTGTCGAAGGTAGCGGGGACTACAATGAGCAGTTCTTC
CSVVEGSGDYNEQFF
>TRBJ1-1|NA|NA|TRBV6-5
TGTGCCAGCACCACCCTAGGGGGGAACACTGAAGCTTTCTTT
CASTTLGGNTEAFF
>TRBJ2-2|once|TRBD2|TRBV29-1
TGCAGCGTTAAGAGGGCCCTAGCGGGAGGGCCCGCCGGGGAGCTGTTTTTT
CSVKRALAGGPAGELFF
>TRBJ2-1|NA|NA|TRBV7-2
TGTGCCAGCAGCTTAGTAATCGGCGGCAATGAGCAGTTCTTC
CASSLVIGGNEQFF
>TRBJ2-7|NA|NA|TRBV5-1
TGCGCCAGCACCCTGGGGGGGGCGTACGAGCAGTACTTC
CASTLGGAYEQYF
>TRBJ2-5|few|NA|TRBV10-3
TGTGCCACGGCCACGAAAGAGACCCAGTACTTC
CATATKETQYF
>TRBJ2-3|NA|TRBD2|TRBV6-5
TGTGCCAGCAGTTACTCGACCCTGGGAGGGTTTACCACAGATACGCAGTATTTT
CASSYSTLGGFTTDTQYF
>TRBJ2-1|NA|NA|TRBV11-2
TGTGCCAGCAGCGCCGCGGCTTACAATGAGCAGTTCTTC
CASSAAAYNEQFF
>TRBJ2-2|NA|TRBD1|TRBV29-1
TGCAGCGTTGAAATCCGAAACAGGGGCACCGGGGAGCTGTTTTTT
CSVEIRNRGTGELFF
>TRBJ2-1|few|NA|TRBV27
TGTGCCAGCAGTCCTCGGGGAGGGGGGAATGAGCAGTTCTTC
CASSPRGGGNEQFF
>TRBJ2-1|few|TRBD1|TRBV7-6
TGTGCCGGCAGCTTACTGAAGACAGGGGGCTACAATGAGCAGTTCTTC
CAGSLLKTGGYNEQFF
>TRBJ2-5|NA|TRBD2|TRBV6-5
TGTGCCAGTGCGGCGGGAGGGCCTCCGCAAGAGACCCAGTACTTC
CASAAGGPPQETQYF
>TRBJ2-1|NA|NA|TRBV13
TGTGCCAGCAGCTCGGTGGGGCAGGGGAGCATTGAGCAGTTCTTC
CASSSVGQGSIEQFF
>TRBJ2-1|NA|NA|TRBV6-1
TGTGCCAGCAGTGAAGCGGGAGAATCCTACAATGAGCAGTTCTTC
CASSEAGESYNEQFF
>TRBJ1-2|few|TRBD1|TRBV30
TGTGCCTGGAGTCAGGACAGGGGCTATGGCTACACCTTC
CAWSQDRGYGYTF
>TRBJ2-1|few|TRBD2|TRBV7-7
TGTGCTAGCAGCTTAGTTGCGGGAGGGAACGGTGAGCAGTTCTTC
CASSLVAGGNGEQFF
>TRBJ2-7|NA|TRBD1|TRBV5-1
TGCGCCAGCAGCTTCCGACAGGGGCTGGGCGAGCAGTACTTC
CASSFRQGLGEQYF
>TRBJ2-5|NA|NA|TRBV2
TGTGCCAGCAGTGATATAGAGCAGTACTTC
CASSDIEQYF
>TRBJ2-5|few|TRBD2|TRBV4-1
TGCGCCAGCAGCCAAGACCGGGCTAGCGGGAGGCTTGGTGAAGGGACCCAGTACTTC
CASSQDRASGRLGEGTQYF
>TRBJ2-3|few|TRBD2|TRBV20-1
TGCAGATACACCGGACTAGCGGGGGACCCCGGGTATTTT
CRYTGLAGDPGYF
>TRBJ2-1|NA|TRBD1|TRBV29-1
TGCAGCGTTGAAGGCCCGACAGGGGGCTCCTACAATGAGCAGTTCTTC
CSVEGPTGGSYNEQFF
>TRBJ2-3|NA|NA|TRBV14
TGTGCCAGCAGCCAAGAAAGGGCAGATACGCAGTATTTT
CASSQERADTQYF
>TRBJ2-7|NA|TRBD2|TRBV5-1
TGCGCCAGCAGCCCTAGCGGGCAGCAGTACGAGCAGTACTTC
CASSPSGQQYEQYF
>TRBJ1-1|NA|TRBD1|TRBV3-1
TGTGTCAGCAGCCAAGATCCAGGGGGCCGGACTGAAGCTTTCTTT
CVSSQDPGGRTEAFF
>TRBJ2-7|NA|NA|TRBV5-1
TGCGCCAGCAGCTTGGGGGCGACTGGCTCCTACGAGCAGTACTTC
CASSLGATGSYEQYF
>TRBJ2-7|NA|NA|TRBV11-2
TGTGCCAGCAGGGGGGGCCGTGGCGAGCAGTACTTC
CASRGGRGEQYF
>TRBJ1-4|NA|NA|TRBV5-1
TGCGCCAGCAGCTTCCAAGGACCCGATGAAAAACTGTTTTTT
CASSFQGPDEKLFF
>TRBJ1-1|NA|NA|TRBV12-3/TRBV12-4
TGTGCCAGCAGCCCCCGGGGGAGTGGGGATGAAGCTTTCTTT
CASSPRGSGDEAFF
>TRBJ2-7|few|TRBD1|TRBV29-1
TGCAGCGTTGAAGATAGGGACAGGGCCTACGAGCAGTACTTC
CSVEDRDRAYEQYF
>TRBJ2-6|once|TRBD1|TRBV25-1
TGTGCCAGCAGTCAAACGGCGACAGGGTTCTCTGGGGCCAACGTCCTGACTTTC
CASSQTATGFSGANVLTF
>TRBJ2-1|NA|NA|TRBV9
TGTGCCAGCAGCTTAACGGACAGCTCCTACAATGAGCAGTTCTTC
CASSLTDSSYNEQFF
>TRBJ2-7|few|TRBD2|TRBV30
TGTGCCTACCAGACTAGCGCTTCATACCAAGCCTACGAGCAGTACTTC
CAYQTSASYQAYEQYF
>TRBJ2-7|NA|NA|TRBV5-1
TGCGCCAGCAGCTTGGCCGGGGATCTCCTCCAAGGCGGTTTGGCAGGGGCCTCATCCCAGTACTTC
CASSLAGDLLQGGLAGASSQYF
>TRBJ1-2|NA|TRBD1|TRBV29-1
TGCAGCGTGACGCCGGGACCGGGACAGTGGAGCTATGGCTACACCTTC
CSVTPGPGQWSYGYTF
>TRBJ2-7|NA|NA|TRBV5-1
TGCGCCAGCAGGTCCGGGGGCGGCTACGAGCAGTACTTC
CASRSGGGYEQYF
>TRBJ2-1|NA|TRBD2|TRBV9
TGTGCCAGCAGCGTAGAAGCTAGCGGGGGTGGGATATTCAATGAGCAGTTCTTC
CASSVEASGGGIFNEQFF
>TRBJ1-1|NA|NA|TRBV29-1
TGCAGCGTTGCCCAGCAGAACACTGAAGCTTTCTTT
CSVAQQNTEAFF
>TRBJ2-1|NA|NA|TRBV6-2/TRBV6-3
TGTGCCAGCAGCCGAGGTACCTGGACAGCCCTCAACAATGAGCAGTTCTTC
CASSRGTWTALNNEQFF
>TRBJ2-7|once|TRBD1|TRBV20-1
TGCAGTGCAAGGGACAGGGAAATTTCTTCCTTGGAGCAGTACTTC
CSARDREISSLEQYF
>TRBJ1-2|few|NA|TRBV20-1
TGCAGTGCTAGACTGTCGGGGGGCACTGGCTACACCTTC
CSARLSGGTGYTF